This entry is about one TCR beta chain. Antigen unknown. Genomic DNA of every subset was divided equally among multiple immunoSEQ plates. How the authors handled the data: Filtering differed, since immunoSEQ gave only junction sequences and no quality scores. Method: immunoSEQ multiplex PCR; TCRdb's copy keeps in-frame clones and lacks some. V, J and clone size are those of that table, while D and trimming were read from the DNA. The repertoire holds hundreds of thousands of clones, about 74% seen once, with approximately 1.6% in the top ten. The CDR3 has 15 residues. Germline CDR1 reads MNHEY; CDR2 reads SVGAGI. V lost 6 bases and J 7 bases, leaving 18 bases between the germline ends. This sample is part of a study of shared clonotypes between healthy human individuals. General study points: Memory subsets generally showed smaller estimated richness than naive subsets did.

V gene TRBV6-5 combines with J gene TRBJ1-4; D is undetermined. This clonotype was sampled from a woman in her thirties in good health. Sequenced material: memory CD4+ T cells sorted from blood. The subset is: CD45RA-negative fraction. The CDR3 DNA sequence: TGTGCCAGCAGCCGGAGGTCCCATCGGGTTGAAAAACTGTTTTTT. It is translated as CASSRRSHRVEKLFF.